Sequencing of this T cell receptor (beta chain) was carried out in a study of vaccination and CD4 T cells after COVID-19 (dated by TCRdb to between 2022 and 2023). General notes on the study: The convalescent cohort comprised six males and four females, including two Hispanic individuals, seven Caucasians, two Asians and one multiracial person. Control cultures used a CEFX viral epitope pool as positive control, an HIV-1 Nef peptide pool as negative control, or no peptide. Participants received two doses of either the Pfizer-BioNTech BNT162b2 vaccine (n=8) or the Moderna mRNA-1273 vaccine (n=2). Overlapping spike peptide pools from SARS-CoV-2 and from the common cold coronaviruses HCoV-NL63, HCoV-OC43 and HCoV-229E were used as culture stimuli. Post-vaccine blood samples were collected a median of about 11 weeks after the second vaccine dose, ranging from roughly 13 to 241 days. Post-COVID blood samples from convalescent patients were collected a median of approximately 93 days after diagnosis, with a range of 35 to 161 days. An earlier paper using these donors assessed, at the TCR clonotype level, memory CD4+ T cell crossreactivity between SARS-CoV-2 and common cold coronavirus spike proteins. In fewer than 12 COVID-19 convalescent patients and a handful of infection-naive healthy vaccine recipients, researchers compared the spike-specific CD4+ TCR repertoire from before mRNA vaccination with the repertoire from after.

Libraries were made using PCR. TCR sequencing of DNA from cultured CD4+ T cells used the Oncomine TCR Beta short-read assay at the Johns Hopkins FTIC core. The QIAamp micro DNA kit was used to extract genomic DNA from the cultured CD4+ T cells. The Oncomine TCR Beta libraries from cultured CD4+ T cells were pooled using unique dual indexes and then sequenced on an Illumina iSeq 100. From the authors' description of their analysis: Non-productive sequences were removed, and CDR3s not starting with C, not ending with F or W, or shorter than 7 amino acids were discarded. Antigen-specific clonotypes were identified with the MANAFEST web application by comparing peptide-stimulated wells with reference and other culture wells. For a clone to be called positive, the clone needed an FDR below 0.05, an odds ratio above 5, and a productive frequency above 0.1% in at least two of three replicate wells. A clonotype was classed as cross-reactive if the clonotype showed significant expansion both in SARS-CoV-2 spike wells and in at least one common cold coronavirus spike condition. CDR3 homology was assessed with Levenshtein distances (stringdist) and unrooted phylogenetic trees (ape) in R version 3.6.1. Through fastp at Q25 and MiXCR, TCRdb rebuilt clones from the public reads, retaining in-frame beta chains. Each entry merges the rows of one CDR3 protein and shows their most common DNA and genes. These V and J calls originate from TCRdb's pipeline instead of the authors' own analysis. This sample holds roughly 8,700 distinct CDR3 sequences; over 45% were observed only once. About a sixth of the sample goes to the ten largest clones.

General study outcomes and caveats: Only a relatively small number of convalescent patients were included in the study, and early timepoints following natural infection were not analyzed. Of the vaccine-specific clones found in convalescent patients, nearly all (304 of 307) were mono-reactive for SARS-CoV-2 spike instead of being cross-reactive with common cold coronaviruses. Among convalescent patients, a median about 86% of the SARS-CoV-2-reactive clones seen after vaccination appeared only after vaccination, which suggests priming specific to the vaccine. The median count of SARS-CoV-2-reactive clonotypes went up from approximately 20 after infection to around 38 after vaccination, although the change was not significant.

V loses 1 base of germline sequence and J loses 2 bases, and the interval between the two ends is 13 bases. The CDR3 numbers 15 residues from cysteine through phenylalanine. The CDR3 DNA has 45 bases and is translated from base 1. The germline V gene (reference sequence) specifies DFQATT as CDR1 and SNEGSKA as CDR2. This clonotype showed up just a few times. No cognate antigen has been identified for it. Base qualities are not recorded, but no much larger clone differs from it by a single base. The meaning of the sample's treatment or condition label: roughly ten-day PBMC culture with coronavirus spike peptide pools or control peptides (ViraFEST assay). CD4+ T cells from unexposed donors were collected before the COVID-19 pandemic (2011-2018). The ViraFEST assay, used in the study, expanded antigen-specific T cells with peptide pools and then identified the expanded clonotypes through TCR sequencing. Two million PBMCs per well were cultured in IMDM with approximately 4.9% human AB serum and approximately 9.8 IU/ml IL-2, plus 10 ug/ml peptide pools. Half of the culture medium was replaced with fresh IL-2-containing medium on days 3 and 7. CD4+ T cells were isolated after about 10 days of culture through negative selection using the EasySep CD4+ T cell isolation kit. Unexposed donor CD4+ T cells were tested for reactivity to SARS-CoV-2 S and N and four common cold coronavirus spike pools, as cell number allowed. PBMCs were separated from whole blood using Ficoll-Paque Plus gradient centrifugation and then either used fresh or cryopreserved at -140C. Each culture condition was generally run in triplicate wells. The leukapheresis product for the unexposed donors was obtained through commercial purchase.

The sample consisted of CD4+ T cells from blood, cultured in vitro. This receptor was identified in a human donor in good health. The V and J segments used are TRBV20-1 and TRBJ2-3; no D gene can be assigned with confidence. The DNA sequence is as follows: TGCAGTGCTAGAGTCCGACCCCATCTCACAGATACGCAGTATTTT. Translated, this is CSARVRPHLTDTQYF.